This is a list of T cell receptor beta chains from one sample in a study of cytomegalovirus exposure and HLA in healthy donors. The assay was immunoSEQ multiplex PCR, and TCRdb's table has in-frame clones only and misses some. The sample has 130,000 to 150,000 clones, around three quarters seen once. Sample: PBMCs. These receptors all stem from a middle-aged man in good health and CMV-seropositive. Each CDR3 is given without its conserved first and last residue.

TRBV6-5,TRBJ1-5,ASSPGGAINQPQH
TRBV28,TRBJ2-7,ASSLTPGGEQY
TRBV7-9,TRBJ2-7,ASSLDRESYEQY
TRBV13,TRBJ2-3,ASSLVTGWPTDTQY
TRBV19,TRBJ2-6,ASSLASSGANVLT
TRBV10-3,TRBJ2-5,AISPDTGNQETQY
TRBV7-2,TRBJ1-5,ASSPRGQLNQPQH
TRBV15,TRBJ1-2,ATSRDLEKGYT
TRBV28,TRBJ2-5,ASSLGGSQETQY
TRBV5-5,TRBJ2-7,ASSAIELTAAYEQY
TRBV7-9,TRBJ2-2,ASSSGQANTGELF
TRBV6-1,TRBJ1-5,ASSAGSIQPQH
TRBV7-8,TRBJ2-7,ASTSEYEQY
TRBV7-2,TRBJ2-3,ASRRLGGGSADTQY
TRBV19,TRBJ1-2,ASSIPQGFDGYT
TRBV5-1,TRBJ2-1,ASSATPGGLYNEQF
TRBV6-5,TRBJ1-3,ASSFGEKRNTIY
TRBV14,TRBJ2-5,ASSLNRAQETQY
TRBV4-3,TRBJ2-7,ASSQDGTGVYEQY
TRBV6-6,TRBJ1-5,ASSYRGDQPQH
TRBV11-2,TRBJ1-5,ASSLKGAQPQH
TRBV15,TRBJ2-2,ATSRGPRGAGAGELF
TRBV25-1,TRBJ1-4,ASSEWRDNEKLF
TRBV19,TRBJ1-1,ASSMQGANTEAF
TRBV29-1,TRBJ1-1,SVEPQTNTEAF
TRBV9,TRBJ1-5,ASSQGQSNQPQH
TRBV2,TRBJ1-2,ASSTGLIYGYT
TRBV5-1,TRBJ1-1,ASGTGLNTEAF
TRBV27,TRBJ1-1,ASSLGTGNTEAF
TRBV7-6,TRBJ2-7,ASSSLRTSGGASPSDHEQY
TRBV4-3,TRBJ2-1,ASSGKTSLFSDEQF
TRBV7-2,TRBJ2-7,ASSTAPGTGYEQY
TRBV7-8,TRBJ2-6,ASSLLPGIFSGANVLT
TRBV10-3,TRBJ1-4,AISEGQGPATNEKLF
TRBV4-2,TRBJ1-5,ASSPEGQGNQPQH
TRBV7-2,TRBJ1-5,ASSPSGEPWEPQH
TRBV7-2,TRBJ2-1,ASSPQSGMYNEQF
TRBV25-1,TRBJ1-1,ASSGPGQGAHNTEAF
TRBV28,TRBJ2-2,ASSLGGAITGELF
TRBV29-1,TRBJ1-1,SVGETGYTEAF
TRBV9,TRBJ2-5,ASGSGTGQETQY